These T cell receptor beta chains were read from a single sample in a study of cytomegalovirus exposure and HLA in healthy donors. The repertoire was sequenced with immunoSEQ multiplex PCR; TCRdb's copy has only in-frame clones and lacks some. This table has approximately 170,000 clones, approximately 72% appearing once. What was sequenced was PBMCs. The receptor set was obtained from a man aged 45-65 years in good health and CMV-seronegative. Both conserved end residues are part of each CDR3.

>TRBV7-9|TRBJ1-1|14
CASSSGQGDTEAFF
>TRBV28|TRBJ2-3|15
CASSSLAGGEDTQYF
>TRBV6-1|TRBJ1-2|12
CASRDNLRGYTF
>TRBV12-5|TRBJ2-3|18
CASGLHRTSGGFTDTQYF
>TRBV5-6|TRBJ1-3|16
CASSAIQVLSGNTIYF
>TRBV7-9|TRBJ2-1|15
CASSFGQGVYNEQFF
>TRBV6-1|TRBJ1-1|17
CASSEGRDRKMNTEAFF
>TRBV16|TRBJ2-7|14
CASSPLQGYLEQYF
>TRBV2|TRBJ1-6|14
CASTGSSYNSPLHF
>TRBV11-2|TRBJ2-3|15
CASRFSPGNTDTQYF
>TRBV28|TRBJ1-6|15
CASSGGSSYNSPLHF
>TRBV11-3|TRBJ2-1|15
CASSNTGAYNEEQFF
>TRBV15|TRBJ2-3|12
CATSESTDTQYF
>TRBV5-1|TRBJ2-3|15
CASSPVPGLENTQYF
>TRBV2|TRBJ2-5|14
CASRSQSVAETQYF
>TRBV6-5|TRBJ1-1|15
CASSYSGAMNTEAFF
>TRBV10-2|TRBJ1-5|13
CATNPGMGQPQHF
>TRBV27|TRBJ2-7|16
CASSPRRQTPYYEQYF
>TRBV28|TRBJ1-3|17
CASSPGTGRLSGNTIYF
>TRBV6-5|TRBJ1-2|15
CTSSTPSGSNYGYTF
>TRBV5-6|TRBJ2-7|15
CASSFALAEGGEQYF
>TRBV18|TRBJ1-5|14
CASSPQRGGQPQHF
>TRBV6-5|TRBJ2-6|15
CASSYTGSGANVLTF
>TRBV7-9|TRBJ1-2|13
CASSSRGIPGYTF
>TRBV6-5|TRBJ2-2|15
CASSYRGVNTGELFF
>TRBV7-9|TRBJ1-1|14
CASSSQGAVTEAFF
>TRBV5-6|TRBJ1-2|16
CASRHRGGSLIYGYTF
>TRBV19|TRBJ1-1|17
CASSITRVGPMWLEAFF
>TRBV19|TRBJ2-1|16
CASSTLTSPTYNEQFF
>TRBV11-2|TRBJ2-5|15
CASSLRPGGRETQYF
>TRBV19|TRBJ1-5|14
CASSILGGDQPQHF
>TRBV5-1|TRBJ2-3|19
CASSSSSGAYRVGGDTQYF
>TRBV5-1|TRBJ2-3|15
CASSAGGGLTDTQYF
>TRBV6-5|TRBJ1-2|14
CASSYGGGRDGYTF
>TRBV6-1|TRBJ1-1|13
CASSEDRGQEAFF
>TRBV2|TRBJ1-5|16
CASRGATSLSNQPQHF
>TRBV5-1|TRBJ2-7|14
CASSATGSSYEQYF
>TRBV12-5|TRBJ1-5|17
CASGLAPPGYSNQPQHF
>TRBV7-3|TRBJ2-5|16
CASSLTRDRGQETQYF
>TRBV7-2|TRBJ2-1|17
CASSLRSSGGSWGEQFF
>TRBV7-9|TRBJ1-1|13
CASSPRGNTEAFF
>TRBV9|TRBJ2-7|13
CASSLEAEYEQYF
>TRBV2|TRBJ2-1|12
CASSGQYNEQFF
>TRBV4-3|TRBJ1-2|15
CASSQDGAAGYGYTF
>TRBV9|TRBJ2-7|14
CASSVETGGYEQYF
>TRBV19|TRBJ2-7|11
CASTRGYEQYF
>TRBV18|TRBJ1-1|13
CASSPGGNTEAFF
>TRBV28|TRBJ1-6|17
CASSPSRGQNLGSPLHF
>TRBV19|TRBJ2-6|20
CASSMWGQGGGSSGANVLTF
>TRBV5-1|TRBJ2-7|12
CASSSQGYEQYF
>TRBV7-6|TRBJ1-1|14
CASSLGAVNTEAFF